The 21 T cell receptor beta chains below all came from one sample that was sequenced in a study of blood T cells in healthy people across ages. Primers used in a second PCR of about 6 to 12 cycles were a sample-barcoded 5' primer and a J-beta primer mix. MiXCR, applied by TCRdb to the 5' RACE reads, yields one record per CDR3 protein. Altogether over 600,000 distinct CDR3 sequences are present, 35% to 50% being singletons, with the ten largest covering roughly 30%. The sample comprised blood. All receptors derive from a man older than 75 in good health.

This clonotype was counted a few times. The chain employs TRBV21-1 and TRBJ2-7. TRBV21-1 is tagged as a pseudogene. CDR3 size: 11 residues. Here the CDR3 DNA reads TGTGCCACGGATGTCTCCTACGAGCAGTACTTC. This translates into CATDVSYEQYF.

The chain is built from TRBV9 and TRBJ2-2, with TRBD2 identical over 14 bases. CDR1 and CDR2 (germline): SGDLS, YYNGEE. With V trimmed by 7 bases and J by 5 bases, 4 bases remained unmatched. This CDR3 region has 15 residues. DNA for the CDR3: TGTGCCAGCCGACGACTAGCGGGAGGGACCGGGGAGCTGTTTTTT. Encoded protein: CASRRLAGGTGELFF.

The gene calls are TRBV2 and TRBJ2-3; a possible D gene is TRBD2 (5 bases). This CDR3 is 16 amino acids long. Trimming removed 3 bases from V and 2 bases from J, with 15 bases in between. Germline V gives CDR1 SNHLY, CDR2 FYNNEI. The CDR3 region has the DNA TGTGCCAGCAGTGACCCCACACGAGGACTCACAGATACGCAGTATTTT. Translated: CASSDPTRGLTDTQYF.

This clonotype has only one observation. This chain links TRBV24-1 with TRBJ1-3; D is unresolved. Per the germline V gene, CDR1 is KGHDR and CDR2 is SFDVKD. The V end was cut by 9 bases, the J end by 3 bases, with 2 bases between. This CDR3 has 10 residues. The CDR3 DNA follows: TGTGCCACCCTTGGAAACACCATATATTTT. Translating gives CATLGNTIYF.

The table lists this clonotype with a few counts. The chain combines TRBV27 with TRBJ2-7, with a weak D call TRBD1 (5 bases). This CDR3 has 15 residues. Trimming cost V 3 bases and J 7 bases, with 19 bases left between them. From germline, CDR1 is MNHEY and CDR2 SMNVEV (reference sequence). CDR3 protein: CASSFQGTPSDEQYF. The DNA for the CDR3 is TGTGCCAGCAGTTTCCAGGGAACCCCTAGTGATGAGCAGTACTTC.

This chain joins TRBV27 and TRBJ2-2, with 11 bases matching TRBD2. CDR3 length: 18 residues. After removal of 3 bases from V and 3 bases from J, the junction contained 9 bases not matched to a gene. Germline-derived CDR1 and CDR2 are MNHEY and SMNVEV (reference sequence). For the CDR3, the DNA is TGTGCCAGCAGTTTCGGGGTAGCGGGAGGGCCGTACACCGGGGAGCTGTTTTTT. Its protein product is CASSFGVAGGPYTGELFF.

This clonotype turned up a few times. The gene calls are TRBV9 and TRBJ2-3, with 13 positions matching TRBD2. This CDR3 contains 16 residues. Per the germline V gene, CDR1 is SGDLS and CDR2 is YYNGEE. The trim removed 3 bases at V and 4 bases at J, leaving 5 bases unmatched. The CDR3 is CASSGLAGGPPDTQYF. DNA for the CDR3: TGTGCCAGCAGCGGACTAGCGGGGGGTCCACCAGATACGCAGTATTTT.

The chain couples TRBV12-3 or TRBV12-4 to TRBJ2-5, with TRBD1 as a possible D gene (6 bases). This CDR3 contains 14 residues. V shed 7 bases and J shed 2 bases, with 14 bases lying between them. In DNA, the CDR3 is TGTGCCAGCACACAACAGGGTTATCAAGAGACCCAGTACTTC. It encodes CASTQQGYQETQYF.

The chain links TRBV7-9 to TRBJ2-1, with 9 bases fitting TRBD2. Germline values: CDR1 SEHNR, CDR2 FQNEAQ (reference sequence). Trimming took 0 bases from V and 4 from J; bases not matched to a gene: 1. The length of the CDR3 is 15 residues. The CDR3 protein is CASSLALAGYNEQFF. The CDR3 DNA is TGTGCCAGCAGCTTAGCCCTAGCGGGATACAATGAGCAGTTCTTC.

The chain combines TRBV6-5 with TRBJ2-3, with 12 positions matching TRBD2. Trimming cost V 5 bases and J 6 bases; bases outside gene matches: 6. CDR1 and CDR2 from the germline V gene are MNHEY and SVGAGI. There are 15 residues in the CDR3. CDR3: CASSRTSGAQDTQYF. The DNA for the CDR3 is TGTGCCAGCAGTCGGACTAGCGGGGCACAGGATACGCAGTATTTT.

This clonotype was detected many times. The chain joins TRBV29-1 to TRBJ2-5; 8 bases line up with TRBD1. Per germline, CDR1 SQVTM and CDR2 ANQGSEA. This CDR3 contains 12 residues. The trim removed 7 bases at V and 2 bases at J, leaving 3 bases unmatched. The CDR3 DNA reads TGCAGCGCGGACAGGGATCAAGAGACCCAGTACTTC. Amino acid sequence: CSADRDQETQYF.

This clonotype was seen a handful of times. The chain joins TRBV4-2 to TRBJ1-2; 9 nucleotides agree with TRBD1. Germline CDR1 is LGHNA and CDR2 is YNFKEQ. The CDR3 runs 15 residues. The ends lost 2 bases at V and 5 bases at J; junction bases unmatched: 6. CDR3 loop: CASSQRDRANYGYTF. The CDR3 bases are TGTGCCAGCAGCCAACGGGACAGGGCGAATTATGGCTACACCTTC.

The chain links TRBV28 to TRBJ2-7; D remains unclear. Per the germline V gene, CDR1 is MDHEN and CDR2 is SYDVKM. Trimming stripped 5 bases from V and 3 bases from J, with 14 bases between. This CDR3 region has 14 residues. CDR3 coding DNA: TGTGCCAGCAGTGCCAGTATGATGCTCTACGAGCAGTACTTC. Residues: CASSASMMLYEQYF.

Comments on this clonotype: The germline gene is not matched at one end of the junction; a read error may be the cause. The CDR3 reads CATSRDLLSGIIERFF. Here the CDR3 DNA reads TGTGCCACCAGCAGAGATCTCTTGAGCGGGATTATTGAGCGGTTCTTC. The V call is TRBV15, the J call TRBJ2-1; TRBD2 matches at 7 bases. Germline lookup yields CDR1 LNHNV and CDR2 YYDKDF (reference sequence). The CDR3 runs to 16 residues.

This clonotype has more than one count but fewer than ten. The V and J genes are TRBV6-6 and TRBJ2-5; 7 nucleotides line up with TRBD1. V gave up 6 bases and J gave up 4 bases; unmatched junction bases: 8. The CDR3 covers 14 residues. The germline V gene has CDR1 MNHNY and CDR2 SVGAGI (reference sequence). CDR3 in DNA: TGTGCCAGCAGACCGACGACAGGGCGAGAGACCCAGTACTTC. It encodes CASRPTTGRETQYF.

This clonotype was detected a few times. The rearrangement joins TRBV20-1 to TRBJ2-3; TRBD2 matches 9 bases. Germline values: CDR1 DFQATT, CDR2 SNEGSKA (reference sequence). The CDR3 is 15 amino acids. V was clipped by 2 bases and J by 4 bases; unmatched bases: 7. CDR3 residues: CSARRREGPADTQYF. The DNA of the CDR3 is TGCAGTGCTAGACGGCGGGAGGGCCCCGCAGATACGCAGTATTTT.

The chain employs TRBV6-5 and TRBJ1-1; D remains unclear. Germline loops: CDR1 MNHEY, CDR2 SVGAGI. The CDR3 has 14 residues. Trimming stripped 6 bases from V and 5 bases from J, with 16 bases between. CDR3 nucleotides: TGTGCCAGCAGCTCGGGGTCCCATGGAACTGAAGCTTTCTTT. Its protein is CASSSGSHGTEAFF.

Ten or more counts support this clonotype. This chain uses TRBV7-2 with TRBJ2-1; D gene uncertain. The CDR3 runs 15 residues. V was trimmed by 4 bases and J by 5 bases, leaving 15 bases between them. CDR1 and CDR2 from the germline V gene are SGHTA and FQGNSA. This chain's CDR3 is CASSYGNWRNNEQFF. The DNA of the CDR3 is TGTGCCAGCAGCTATGGTAATTGGCGGAACAATGAGCAGTTCTTC.

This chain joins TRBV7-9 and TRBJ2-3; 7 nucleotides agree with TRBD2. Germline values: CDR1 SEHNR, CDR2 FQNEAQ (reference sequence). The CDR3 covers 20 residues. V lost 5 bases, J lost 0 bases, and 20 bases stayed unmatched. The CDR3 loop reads CASSGLPRKAGETSTDTQYF. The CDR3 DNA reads TGTGCCAGCAGCGGCTTACCAAGGAAGGCGGGAGAGACTAGCACAGATACGCAGTATTTT.

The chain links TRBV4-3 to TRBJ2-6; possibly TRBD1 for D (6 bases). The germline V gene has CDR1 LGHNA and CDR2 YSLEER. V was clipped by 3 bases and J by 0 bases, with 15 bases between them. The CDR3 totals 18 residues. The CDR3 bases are TGCGCCAGCAGCCATACAAGGGACATCGGCTCTGGGGCCAACGTCCTGACTTTC. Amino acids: CASSHTRDIGSGANVLTF.

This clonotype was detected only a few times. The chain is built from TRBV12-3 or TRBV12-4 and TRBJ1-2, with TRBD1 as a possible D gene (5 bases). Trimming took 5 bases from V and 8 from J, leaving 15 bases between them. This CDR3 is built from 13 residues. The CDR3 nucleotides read TGTGCCAGCAGTGTGGAAGGGGTCAGCGGCTACACCTTC. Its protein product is CASSVEGVSGYTF.